Presented here are 22 T cell receptor beta chains from one specimen sequenced in a study of blood T cell repertoires in COVID-19. Assay used: immunoSEQ multiplex PCR; TCRdb lists only in-frame clones, some missing. The table records approximately 90,000 clones, approximately 90% of them present only once. Material for sequencing was peripheral blood. Receptors were obtained from a man in his fifties or sixties with acute or convalescent COVID-19.

This chain joins TRBV27 and TRBJ2-2; D possibly corresponds to TRBD1 (6 bases). This CDR3 has 16 amino acids. Trimming left V 3 bases short and J 1 base short, with 12 bases between. CDR1 and CDR2 (germline): MNHEY, SMNVEV (reference sequence). CDR3 sequence reads: CASSFMGALNTGELFF. The CDR3, as DNA: TGTGCCAGCAGTTTTATGGGGGCCCTGAACACCGGGGAGCTGTTTTTT.

The gene calls are TRBV6-5 and TRBJ1-6; TRBD1 agrees at 10 bases. Germline V gives CDR1 MNHEY, CDR2 SVGAGI. The V segment lost 6 bases and the J segment 8 bases; nucleotides outside the gene matches: 1. The CDR3 has 13 amino acids. CDR3 DNA sequence: TGTGCCAGCAGGGGGACAGGGGATTCACCCCTCCACTTT. Its protein product is CASRGTGDSPLHF.

This chain links TRBV5-1 with TRBJ2-7, with 8 bases matching TRBD2. With V trimmed by 1 base and J by 2 bases, 5 bases remained unmatched. This CDR3 contains 15 residues. CDR1 and CDR2 (germline): SGHRS, YFSETQ. The CDR3 DNA sequence: TGCGCCAGCAGCTTGAGGGCGGGGGGACCCTACGAGCAGTACTTC. Its translation: CASSLRAGGPYEQYF.

The chain combines TRBV13 with TRBJ1-4; D is undetermined. This CDR3 contains 17 residues. V dropped 4 bases and J dropped 0 bases, with 15 bases sitting between them. Germline CDR1 PRHDT, CDR2 FYEKMQ (reference sequence). The CDR3 spells CASSSKSGFATNEKLFF. The CDR3 nucleotides are TGTGCCAGCAGCTCTAAATCCGGGTTTGCAACTAATGAAAAACTGTTTTTT. Looking up the rest from reference TRBV13 and TRBJ1-4 gives the full variable domain: AAGVIQSPRHLIKEKRETATLKCYPIPRHDTVYWYQQGPGQDPQFLISFYEKMQSDKGSIPDRFSAQQFSDYHSELNMSSLELGDSALYFCASSSKSGFATNEKLFFGSGTQLSVL.

J is TRBJ2-7 and V is TRBV5-6, with D perhaps matching TRBD2 (5 bases). The V end lost 6 bases, the J end lost 0 bases, and 16 bases lay between the germline ends. Germline V gene sequence: CDR1 SGHDT, CDR2 YYEEEE. The CDR3 sequence is 15 residues long. The CDR3 bases are TGTGCCAGCACAACCCAAAGGAGGATCTCCTACGAGCAGTACGTC. It translates to CASTTQRRISYEQYV.

The chain has TRBV13 and TRBJ1-2; 7 bases line up with TRBD1. The CDR3 is 13 residues long. The trim removed 4 bases at V and 2 bases at J, leaving 1 base unmatched. Germline CDR1 is PRHDT and CDR2 is FYEKMQ (reference sequence). The CDR3 DNA follows: TGTGCCAGCAGCTCACAGGGGAACTATGGCTACACCTTC. Translation gives CASSSQGNYGYTF.

V and J are TRBV7-9 and TRBJ2-1; 11 bases fit TRBD2. Germline-derived CDR1 and CDR2 are SEHNR and FQNEAQ (reference sequence). V was pared by 7 bases and J by 6 bases, with 11 bases of the junction left unmatched. The CDR3 length is 16 residues. The DNA of the CDR3 is TGTGCCAGCACCTACTGGACTAGCGGGTCATCCAATGAGCAGTTCTTC. It encodes CASTYWTSGSSNEQFF.

The gene calls are TRBV11-3 and TRBJ2-1; 11 positions match TRBD2. From germline, CDR1 is SGHNT and CDR2 YENEEA. This CDR3 comprises 15 residues. V lost 4 bases to trimming and J lost 9 bases; unmatched junction nucleotides: 8. The CDR3 loop reads CASSSSGGPFGEQFF. The DNA of the CDR3 is TGTGCCAGCAGCTCTAGCGGGGGGCCTTTCGGTGAGCAGTTCTTC.

With regard to this clone: This CDR3 is also generated by other DNA sequences in the sample. This rearrangement joins TRBV5-1 to TRBJ1-1, with TRBD1 matching 8 bases. CDR1 and CDR2 from the germline V gene are SGHRS and YFSETQ. V shed 3 bases, J shed 5 bases, and the junction held 3 bases outside the gene matches. The CDR3 is made up of 13 amino acids. The CDR3 is CASSSGQGTEAFF. The CDR3 nucleotides are TGCGCCAGCAGCTCCGGACAGGGAACTGAAGCTTTCTTT.

The chain combines TRBV4-1 with TRBJ2-4; TRBD1 is a possible D gene (6 bases). Germline V gives CDR1 MGHRA, CDR2 YSYEKL. Trimming cost V 0 bases and J 6 bases, with 12 bases left between them. CDR3 size: 15 residues. The CDR3 DNA reads TGCGCCAGCAGCCAAGATGGGGGCTCGTTAAACATTCAGTACTTC. Its translation is CASSQDGGSLNIQYF.

The chain is built from TRBV10-3 and TRBJ1-1; no clear D. The CDR3 totals 13 residues. CDR1 and CDR2 (germline): ENHRY, SYGVKD. The germline V and J ends were trimmed by 3 bases and 6 bases, with 11 bases remaining between them. The CDR3 bases are TGTGCCATCAGTGACCCCGTTCGGGCTGAAGCTTTCTTT. The encoded protein is CAISDPVRAEAFF.

The chain joins TRBV4-2 to TRBJ1-1, with TRBD1 matching 9 bases. The ends lost 4 bases at V and 6 bases at J; junction bases unmatched: 15. The CDR3 has 17 amino acids. The germline V gene encodes CDR1 LGHNA and CDR2 YNFKEQ. The CDR3 sequence: CASSPSVGRQGGSEAFF. For the CDR3, the DNA is TGTGCCAGCAGCCCTTCCGTGGGGAGACAGGGGGGATCTGAAGCTTTCTTT.

The chain uses TRBV2 and TRBJ2-1; 7 nucleotides agree with TRBD2. In germline, CDR1 is SNHLY, CDR2 FYNNEI. V trimming: 6 bases; J trimming: 8 bases; junction bases outside the gene matches: 10. The length of the CDR3 is 14 residues. The CDR3 region has the DNA TGTGCCAGCAGCGCTTACGGGGGGTCCTATGAGCAGTTCTTC. Amino acids: CASSAYGGSYEQFF.

The CDR3 protein is CASIPLRSTDTEAFF. In DNA, the CDR3 is TGTGCCAGCATCCCCCTAAGAAGCACCGACACTGAAGCTTTCTTT. The chain combines TRBV2 with TRBJ1-1; D is undetermined. From germline, CDR1 is SNHLY and CDR2 FYNNEI. The CDR3 consists of 15 residues. Trimming shortened V by 7 bases and J by 3 bases, and 18 bases separated the two germline ends. The full variable domain, rest sourced from reference TRBV2 and TRBJ1-1, is EPEVTQTPSHQVTQMGQEVILRCVPISNHLYFYWYRQILGQKVEFLVSFYNNEISEKSEIFDDQFSVERPDGSNFTLKIRSTKLEDSAMYFCASIPLRSTDTEAFFGQGTRLTVV.

The chain joins TRBV2 to TRBJ1-3; 7 nucleotides match TRBD1. The CDR3 contains 16 residues. Germline loops: CDR1 SNHLY, CDR2 FYNNEI. Trimming removed 7 bases from V and 0 bases from J; junction bases left unmatched: 9. The CDR3 DNA follows: TGTGCCAGCACTCCTCAGGACAGGAACTCTGGAAACACCATATATTTT. Amino acid sequence: CASTPQDRNSGNTIYF.

CDR3 coding DNA: TGTGCCACCAGCAGAGCGCAGGAGGGCTATGGCTACACCTTC. It is translated as CATSRAQEGYGYTF. This chain links TRBV15 with TRBJ1-2; D gene uncertain. CDR3 length equals 14 residues. Germline loops: CDR1 LNHNV, CDR2 YYDKDF (reference sequence). V was clipped by 1 base and J by 4 bases, with 10 bases between them.

CDR3 protein: CASIQVAVGTDATNEKLFF. The CDR3, as DNA: TGTGCCAGTATTCAGGTCGCCGTCGGGACAGACGCAACTAATGAAAAACTGTTTTTT. This chain connects TRBV19 to TRBJ1-4, with 7 nucleotides matching TRBD1. V shed 7 bases and J 0 bases; nucleotides not matched to a gene: 17. This CDR3 has 19 amino acids. CDR1 LNHDA and CDR2 SQIVND come from the germline V gene (reference sequence).

The chain couples TRBV10-3 to TRBJ1-1, with TRBD1 matching over 7 bases. With V trimmed by 0 bases and J by 8 bases, 3 bases remained unmatched. Germline V gene sequence: CDR1 ENHRY, CDR2 SYGVKD. The CDR3 consists of 13 residues. The CDR3 bases are TGTGCCATCAGTGAGTCAGACAGGGAGGAAGCTTTCTTT. It yields the protein CAISESDREEAFF.

This clone appeared once. V gene TRBV10-3 combines with J gene TRBJ2-3, with 12 bases aligning to TRBD1. The CDR3 contains 17 residues. V lost 4 bases and J lost 5; bases outside the gene matches: 10. The germline gives CDR1 ENHRY, CDR2 SYGVKD. The CDR3, as DNA: TGTGCCATCAGTGGTTTCGGGGGACAGGGGGCGGGAGATACGCAGTATTTT. Protein sequence: CAISGFGGQGAGDTQYF.

The J gene is TRBJ1-2, the V gene TRBV7-9, with TRBD1 as a possible D gene (6 bases). Germline-derived CDR1 and CDR2 are SEHNR and FQNEAQ (reference sequence). V shed 5 bases and J shed 4 bases, with 17 bases lying between them. The length of the CDR3 is 15 residues. The CDR3 sequence is CASSPGTLRAYGYTF. In nucleotides, the CDR3 is TGTGCCAGCAGCCCCGGGACACTCCGGGCCTATGGCTACACCTTC.

This clone has a single count. V usage is TRBV25-1 and J usage is TRBJ2-5; the D is unclear. V lost 2 bases and J lost 1, with 11 bases in between. In germline, CDR1 is MGHDK, CDR2 SYGVNS. This CDR3 is 15 amino acids long. The CDR3 sequence is CASSEPSRFQETQYF. In DNA form, the CDR3 reads TGTGCCAGCAGTGAACCGTCGAGATTCCAAGAGACCCAGTACTTC.

The chain links TRBV10-2 to TRBJ1-1; D remains ambiguous. The V gene's germline CDR1 is WSHSY and CDR2 SAAADI. The CDR3 sequence is 12 residues long. With 2 bases removed from V and 5 bases from J, the gap between germline ends came to 6 bases. The CDR3 coding sequence is TGCGCCAGCAGTGAGCGGAGGACTGAAGCTTTCTTT. Amino acids: CASSERRTEAFF.